The T cell receptor (beta chain) described here comes from a study of chemoradiotherapy in HPV16-positive cancers. The study, taken as a whole, reports: HPV-responsive T-cell expansion during chemoradiotherapy was linked to improved recurrence-free survival in HPV16-positive patients.

Remarks on this clone: Its antigen is unknown. One end of the junction fails to match germline, which may point to a read error.

The germline V gene encodes CDR1 SSHAT and CDR2 FNYEAQ (reference sequence). The CDR3 is 16 amino acids. Profiling relied on immunoSEQ multiplex PCR, and the TCRdb table lists in-frame clones only, not all of them. The sample lists 9,000 to 15,000 clones; 55% to 65% were seen once. The specimen was collected from a patient who underwent chemoradiotherapy. This TCR derives from a human donor with HPV-associated anogenital cancer. The chain carries TRBV7-7 and TRBJ2-2; D is perhaps TRBD2 (6 bases). DNA for the CDR3: TGTGCTAGCAGCCCCCGTGGCGGGGTGAACACCGGGGAGCTGTTTTTT. Amino acid sequence: CASSPRGGVNTGELFF.